This is a list of T cell receptor beta chains from one sample in a study of blood T cell repertoires in COVID-19. Only in-frame clones appear in the TCRdb table, and some are missing; sequencing was by immunoSEQ multiplex PCR. This table holds about 98,000 clones, approximately 82% found once. Sequenced input: peripheral blood. All receptors derive from a man between 65 and 79 years old with active or convalescent COVID-19. CDR3s include the opening cysteine and the closing phenylalanine or tryptophan. The D gene is left open where the match is weak. Expanded clones are given a class, and other clones once, few, many or no size at all.

v_call	clone_size	j_call	d_call	cdr3_aa	cdr3_nt
TRBV11-3	.	TRBJ2-5	.	CASSLDTETQYF	TGTGCCAGCAGCTTAGATACTGAGACCCAGTACTTC
TRBV7-9	.	TRBJ2-1	.	CASSLVESYNEQFF	TGTGCCAGCAGCTTGGTCGAGTCCTACAATGAGCAGTTCTTC
TRBV3-1/TRBV3-2	few	TRBJ2-3	.	CASSQERTTSTDTQYF	TGTGCCAGCAGCCAAGAACGGACTACTAGCACAGATACGCAGTATTTT
TRBV10-3	.	TRBJ1-1	.	CAISSRGNTEAFF	TGTGCCATTTCTAGCCGAGGGAACACTGAAGCTTTCTTT
TRBV5-6	few	TRBJ1-4	.	CASKDFGNEKLFF	.
TRBV5-1	.	TRBJ2-5	.	CASSSGSGQETQYF	TGCGCCAGCAGCTCGGGTAGTGGCCAAGAGACCCAGTACTTC
TRBV19	.	TRBJ1-4	.	CASSIGQEKLFF	TGTGCCAGTAGTATAGGTCAAGAAAAACTGTTTTTT
TRBV3-1/TRBV3-2	.	TRBJ2-6	.	CASSPRGSGANVLTF	TGTGCCAGCAGCCCTAGGGGGTCTGGGGCCAACGTCCTGACTTTC
TRBV6-2/TRBV6-3	.	TRBJ2-2	.	CASSPLWTTINTGELFF	TGTGCCAGCAGCCCCCTCTGGACAACTATTAACACCGGGGAGCTGTTTTTT
TRBV9	.	TRBJ2-7	TRBD2	CASSVSSGGEYEQYF	TGTGCCAGCAGCGTTTCTAGCGGGGGGGAATACGAGCAGTACTTC
TRBV6-5	.	TRBJ1-6	.	CASSYVAGDNSPLHF	TGTGCCAGCAGTTACGTGGCAGGGGATAATTCACCCCTCCACTTT
TRBV7-2	.	TRBJ2-5	TRBD1	CASSPGQPQETQYF	TGTGCCAGCAGTCCGGGACAGCCCCAAGAGACCCAGTACTTC
TRBV3-1/TRBV3-2	.	TRBJ1-3	.	CASSTQGAGNTIYF	TGTGCCAGCTCCACGCAGGGTGCTGGAAACACCATATATTTT
TRBV4-2	.	TRBJ2-2	.	CASTEQGGTGELFF	TGTGCCAGCACCGAACAGGGTGGGACCGGGGAGCTGTTTTTT
TRBV27	few	TRBJ2-5	.	CASSGRGLLYGATQYF	TGTGCCAGCAGTGGCCGGGGACTTCTTTATGGGGCGACCCAGTACTTC
TRBV15	.	TRBJ1-5	TRBD1	CATRTGGQPQHF	TGTGCCACCAGGACAGGGGGGCAGCCCCAGCATTTT
TRBV18	.	TRBJ1-2	.	CASSPQRAKVGFNLNGYTF	TGTGCCAGCTCACCACAGAGGGCCAAAGTCGGTTTTAATCTTAATGGCTACACCTTC
TRBV18	.	TRBJ1-4	TRBD1	CASSPRQGANEKLFF	TGTGCCAGCTCACCTCGACAGGGTGCTAATGAAAAACTGTTTTTT
TRBV5-1	.	TRBJ2-1	TRBD2	CASTPSGTSAYNEQFF	TGCGCCAGCACCCCCTCAGGGACTAGCGCCTACAATGAGCAGTTCTTC
TRBV4-1	.	TRBJ2-7	TRBD1	CASSQGGAYWTGGGEQYF	TGCGCCAGCAGCCAAGGAGGGGCCTATTGGACAGGGGGCGGCGAGCAGTACTTC
TRBV9	once	TRBJ2-3	.	CASSVGGWTDTQYF	TGTGCCAGCAGCGTTGGAGGGTGGACAGATACGCAGTATTTT
TRBV2	.	TRBJ2-7	TRBD2	CASSEWTSSYEQYF	TGTGCCAGCAGTGAGTGGACTAGTAGCTACGAGCAGTACTTC
TRBV2	few	TRBJ1-4	.	CARQGASVDEKLFF	TGTGCCAGACAGGGAGCGAGTGTTGATGAAAAACTGTTTTTT
TRBV27	.	TRBJ2-5	TRBD1	CASKQGAQETQYF	TGTGCCAGCAAACAGGGGGCCCAAGAGACCCAGTACTTC
TRBV7-6	once	TRBJ2-7	TRBD1	CASSLGRTGSSYEQYF	TGTGCCAGCAGCTTAGGGAGGACAGGGTCCTCCTACGAGCAGTACTTC
TRBV6-1	.	TRBJ2-1	.	CASSEFGNEQFF	TGTGCCAGCAGTGAATTCGGGAATGAGCAGTTCTTC
TRBV27	once	TRBJ1-1	TRBD1	CASSWTGTNIEAFF	TGTGCCAGCAGCTGGACAGGGACGAACATTGAAGCTTTCTTT
TRBV11-2	.	TRBJ1-4	TRBD1	CASSPMGQTGGLEKLFF	TGTGCCAGCAGCCCGATGGGTCAGACAGGGGGCCTAGAAAAACTGTTTTTT
TRBV4-1	.	TRBJ1-3	TRBD1	CASSQGQGPRWF	TGCGCCAGCAGCCAGGGACAGGGTCCTCGTTGGTTT
TRBV7-2	.	TRBJ2-1	TRBD2	CASSISGGKQFF	TGTGCCAGCAGCATTAGCGGGGGGAAGCAGTTCTTC
TRBV27	.	TRBJ1-4	.	CASSQAGGRSEKLFF	TGTGCCAGCAGCCAGGCGGGCGGTCGGTCTGAAAAACTGTTTTTT
TRBV7-6	.	TRBJ2-1	.	CASTPGGSPGEQFF	TGTGCCAGCACCCCCGGAGGTTCGCCGGGAGAGCAGTTCTTC
TRBV30	.	TRBJ1-6	.	CAWSVLDSYNSPLHF	TGTGCCTGGAGTGTACTTGACTCCTATAATTCACCCCTCCACTTT
TRBV30	.	TRBJ2-5	TRBD2	CAWNILAGQETQYF	TGTGCCTGGAATATACTAGCGGGCCAAGAGACCCAGTACTTC
TRBV10-1	.	TRBJ2-3	.	CASSAVQGWTDTQYF	TGCGCCAGCAGTGCGGTGCAGGGATGGACAGATACGCAGTATTTT
TRBV12-5	few	TRBJ1-2	TRBD1	CASGLVLGTANYGYTF	TGTGCTAGTGGTTTGGTATTAGGGACAGCTAACTATGGCTACACCTTC
TRBV6-6	.	TRBJ2-7	.	CASSPPRKPYEQYF	TGTGCCAGCAGTCCCCCTAGGAAACCCTACGAGCAGTACTTC
TRBV30	.	TRBJ2-3	TRBD2	CAWSVLAGATDTQYF	TGTGCCTGGAGTGTTCTAGCGGGGGCGACAGATACGCAGTATTTT
TRBV7-9	.	TRBJ1-1	.	CASAQPMNTEAFF	TGTGCCAGCGCCCAACCTATGAACACTGAAGCTTTCTTT
TRBV11-2	.	TRBJ2-7	TRBD1	CASSRTGTGYEQYF	TGTGCCAGCAGCAGAACCGGGACAGGGTACGAGCAGTACTTC
TRBV5-4	.	TRBJ1-1	.	CASSSIKGEAFF	TGTGCCAGCAGCTCCATAAAGGGGGAGGCTTTCTTT
TRBV6-5	.	TRBJ1-3	.	CAEGVSGNTIYF	TGTGCCGAAGGGGTCTCTGGAAACACCATATATTTT
TRBV11-2	.	TRBJ2-5	TRBD1	CASSSQGSETQYF	TGTGCCAGCAGCTCACAGGGGTCCGAGACCCAGTACTTC
TRBV9	.	TRBJ1-5	.	CASSADWNQPQHF	TGTGCCAGCAGCGCCGACTGGAATCAGCCCCAGCATTTT
TRBV18	.	TRBJ1-1	.	CASSPTGMNTEAFF	TGTGCCAGCTCACCCACAGGGATGAACACTGAAGCTTTCTTT
TRBV6-5	.	TRBJ1-6	.	CASSPWTVYNSPLHF	TGTGCCAGCAGCCCCTGGACAGTCTATAATTCACCCCTCCACTTT